Following are 15 T cell receptor beta chains from one sample sequenced in a study of blood T cell repertoires in COVID-19. Here immunoSEQ multiplex PCR was the method, and the copy in TCRdb shows in-frame clones only, minus some. Of about 190,000 clones in the sample, over 75% were seen once. What was sequenced was peripheral blood. The source is a woman aged 45 to 65 with acute or convalescent COVID-19.

DNA for the CDR3: TGTGCCAGCAGCTTGGGACAGAGAGAGACCCAGTACTTC. The encoded protein is CASSLGQRETQYF. The chain carries TRBV5-4 and TRBJ2-5; tentatively, D is TRBD1 (5 bases). The CDR3 consists of 13 residues. CDR1 is SGHNT, CDR2 YYREEE, per germline (reference sequence). V was pared by 0 bases and J by 4 bases, with 7 bases between. Combining the CDR3 with reference TRBV5-4 and TRBJ2-5 gives the whole variable domain ETGVTQSPTHLIKTRGQQVTLRCSSQSGHNTVSWYQQALGQGPQFIFQYYREEENGRGNFPPRFSGLQFPNYSSELNVNALELDDSALYLCASSLGQRETQYFGPGTRLLVL.

The chain couples TRBV6-6 to TRBJ1-1; D possibly corresponds to TRBD1 (6 bases). Germline CDR1 and CDR2: MNHNY and SVGAGI (reference sequence). V was trimmed by 2 bases and J by 3 bases, leaving 13 bases between them. The CDR3 extends over 15 amino acids. DNA of the CDR3: TGTGCCAGCAGTTACGGCGGGGGGCAAGACACTGAAGCTTTCTTT. This codes for CASSYGGGQDTEAFF.

This rearrangement joins TRBV6-5 to TRBJ1-4, with D unclear. Per germline, CDR1 MNHEY and CDR2 SVGAGI. The CDR3 is 13 amino acids. The V end lost 2 bases, the J end lost 5 bases, and 6 bases lay between the germline ends. The CDR3 sequence: CASSYRVNEKLFF. The DNA of the CDR3 is TGTGCCAGCAGTTACCGGGTAAATGAAAAACTGTTTTTT.

The chain combines TRBV25-1 with TRBJ2-7; TRBD2 aligns across 7 bases. The V segment lost 7 bases and the J segment 2 bases; nucleotides outside the gene matches: 8. Germline V gives CDR1 MGHDK, CDR2 SYGVNS. This CDR3 region has 14 residues. This CDR3 reads CASIRTGGTYEQYF. Written as DNA, the CDR3 is TGTGCCAGCATACGGACCGGGGGGACCTACGAGCAGTACTTC.

This chain uses TRBV21-1 with TRBJ1-2; TRBD1, the table's D call, was not compared with the DNA. TRBV21-1 is flagged as a pseudogene. This CDR3 is built from 18 residues. DNA for the CDR3: TGTGCCAGCAGCAAAGTGGGTAACAGGGGGCTATTGGACTATGGCTACACCTTC. Translated: CASSKVGNRGLLDYGYTF.

V and J are TRBV5-1 and TRBJ2-3, with D maybe TRBD1 (6 bases). Trimming pared 5 bases from V and 6 bases from J, leaving 13 bases between. CDR1 is SGHRS, CDR2 YFSETQ, per germline. The CDR3 runs to 13 residues. The CDR3 spells CASRRGSLDTQYF. CDR3 DNA: TGCGCCAGCAGAAGGGGGTCGTTGGATACGCAGTATTTT.

The rearrangement joins TRBV27 to TRBJ1-1; 7 bases map to TRBD1. The CDR3 length is 15 residues. Germline V gene lookup returns CDR1 MNHEY and CDR2 SMNVEV (reference sequence). The junction had 9 bases not matched to a gene; V was cut back by 7 bases and J by 1 base. The CDR3 loop reads CASNQGGPANTEAFF. In DNA, the CDR3 is TGTGCCAGCAACCAAGGGGGCCCGGCGAACACTGAAGCTTTCTTT.

CDR3 bases: TGTGCCAGCAGTTTACCTAGCACAGGGACAGATACGCAGTATTTT. Translating gives CASSLPSTGTDTQYF. The chain links TRBV28 to TRBJ2-3, with D perhaps TRBD1 (6 bases). CDR3 length: 15 residues. CDR1 is MDHEN and CDR2 is SYDVKM in the germline V gene. Between the trimmed V and J ends, which lost 2 bases and 3 bases, there was a span of 12 bases.

This chain uses TRBV21-1 with TRBJ2-7; TRBD2 is the table's D call, not checked against the DNA. TRBV21-1 is annotated as a pseudogene. There are 17 residues in the CDR3. CDR3 bases: TGTGCCAGCAGCAAAAGGAAGCGGGAGGGGTCGGAAAACGAGCAGTACTTC. Its protein is CASSKRKREGSENEQYF.

The chain has TRBV18 and TRBJ2-7; D may be TRBD1 (5 bases). Germline assignment: CDR1 KGHSH and CDR2 LQKENI. Deletions cut 3 bases from V and 0 bases from J, with 12 bases between. The length of the CDR3 is 15 residues. The CDR3 here is CASSPLPDNSYEQYF. The CDR3 DNA is TGTGCCAGCTCACCTCTCCCGGACAACTCCTACGAGCAGTACTTC.

This clone was seen once. V usage is TRBV30 and J usage is TRBJ1-1; D unclear. The CDR3 runs to 14 residues. Germline CDR1 reads GTSNPN; CDR2 reads SVGIG (reference sequence). V lost 3 bases and J lost 5, with 16 bases in between. Here the CDR3 reads CAWSPRGSLTEAFF. CDR3 coding DNA: TGTGCCTGGAGCCCCCGCGGGAGTCTGACTGAAGCTTTCTTT.

This sequence joins TRBV19 and TRBJ1-1; 10 bases agree with TRBD1. In germline, CDR1 is LNHDA, CDR2 SQIVND (reference sequence). V gave up 5 bases and J gave up 9 bases; unmatched junction bases: 6. The CDR3 is 13 residues long. In DNA form, the CDR3 reads TGTGCCAGTAGTGCGGGACAGGGGAGTCAAGCTTTCTTT. Encoded protein: CASSAGQGSQAFF.

The chain recombines TRBV6-2 or TRBV6-3 with TRBJ2-1; tentatively, D is TRBD1 (6 bases). The CDR3 has 15 residues. Trimming removed 2 bases at V and 6 bases at J, with 14 bases between. CDR1 MNHEY and CDR2 SVGEGT come from the germline V gene. For the CDR3, the DNA is TGTGCCAGCAGTTACATCAGGGGCGTACCCAATGAGCAGTTCTTC. Translating it yields CASSYIRGVPNEQFF.

The count of this clone is one. CDR3 amino acids: CAIGTGSKNIQYF. CDR3 nucleotide sequence: TGTGCCATCGGAACAGGGTCCAAAAACATTCAGTACTTC. V usage is TRBV28 and J usage is TRBJ2-4, with D possibly TRBD1 on 6 matching bases. The V end was cut by 10 bases, the J end by 2 bases, with 12 bases between. Germline CDR1 and CDR2: MDHEN and SYDVKM. The CDR3 is 13 residues long.

The rearrangement uses TRBV14 and TRBJ1-1, with D perhaps matching TRBD1 (5 bases). The length of the CDR3 is 13 residues. Per the germline V gene, CDR1 is SGHDN and CDR2 is FVKESK. V was cut by 5 bases and J by 5 bases, with 12 bases left in between. CDR3 sequence: CASSGWGRTEAFF. Here the CDR3 DNA reads TGTGCCAGCAGCGGATGGGGGAGGACTGAAGCTTTCTTT.